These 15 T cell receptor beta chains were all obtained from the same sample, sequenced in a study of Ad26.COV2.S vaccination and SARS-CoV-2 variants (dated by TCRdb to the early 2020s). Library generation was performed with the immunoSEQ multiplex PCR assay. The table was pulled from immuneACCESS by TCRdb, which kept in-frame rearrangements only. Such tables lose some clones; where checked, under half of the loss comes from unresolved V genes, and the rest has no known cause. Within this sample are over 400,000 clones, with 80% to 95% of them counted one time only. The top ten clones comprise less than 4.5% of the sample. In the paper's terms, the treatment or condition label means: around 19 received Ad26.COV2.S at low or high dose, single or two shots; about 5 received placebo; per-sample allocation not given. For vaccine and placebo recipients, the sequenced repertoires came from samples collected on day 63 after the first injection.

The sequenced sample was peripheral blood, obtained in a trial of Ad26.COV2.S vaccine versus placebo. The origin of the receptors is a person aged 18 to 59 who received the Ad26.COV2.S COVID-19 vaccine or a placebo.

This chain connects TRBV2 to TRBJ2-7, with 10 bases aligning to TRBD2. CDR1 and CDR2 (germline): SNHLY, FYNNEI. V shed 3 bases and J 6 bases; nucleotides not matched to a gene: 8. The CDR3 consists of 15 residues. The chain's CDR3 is CASSENRVAGGEQYF. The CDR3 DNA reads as TGTGCCAGCAGTGAGAACCGTGTAGCGGGAGGCGAGCAGTACTTC.

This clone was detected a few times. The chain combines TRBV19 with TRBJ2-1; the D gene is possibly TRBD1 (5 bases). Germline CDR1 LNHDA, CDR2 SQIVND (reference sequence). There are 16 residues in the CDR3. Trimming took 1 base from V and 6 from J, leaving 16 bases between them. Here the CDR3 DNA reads TGTGCCAGTAGTATAGGAATAGGGGCTCTTGGCAATGAGCAGTTCTTC. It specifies CASSIGIGALGNEQFF. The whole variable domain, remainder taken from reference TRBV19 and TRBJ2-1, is DGGITQSPKYLFRKEGQNVTLSCEQNLNHDAMYWYRQDPGQGLRLIYYSQIVNDFQKGDIAEGYSVSREKKESFPLTVTSAQKNPTAFYLCASSIGIGALGNEQFFGPGTRLTVL.

For the CDR3, the DNA is TGTGCCAGCAGCTATGCGGGCCTCTACAATGAGCAGTTCTTC. It specifies CASSYAGLYNEQFF. The genes are TRBV7-9 and TRBJ2-1; D may be TRBD2 (5 bases). CDR1 SEHNR and CDR2 FQNEAQ come from the germline V gene (reference sequence). The V and J ends lost 4 bases and 3 bases respectively, with 10 bases between them. CDR3 length: 14 residues.

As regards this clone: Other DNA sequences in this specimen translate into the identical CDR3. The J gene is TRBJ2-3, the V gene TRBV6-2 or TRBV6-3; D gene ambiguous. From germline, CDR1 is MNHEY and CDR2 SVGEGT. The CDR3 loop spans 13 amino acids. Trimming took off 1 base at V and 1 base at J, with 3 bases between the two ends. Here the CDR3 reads CASSYLGTDTQYF. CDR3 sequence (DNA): TGTGCCAGCAGTTACTTAGGCACAGATACGCAGTATTTT.

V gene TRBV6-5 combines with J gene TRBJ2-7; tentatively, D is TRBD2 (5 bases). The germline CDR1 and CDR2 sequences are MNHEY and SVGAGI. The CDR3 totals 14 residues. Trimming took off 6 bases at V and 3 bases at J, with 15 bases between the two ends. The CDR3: CASSRPGRGYEQYF. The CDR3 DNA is TGTGCCAGCAGCAGACCAGGCCGGGGCTACGAGCAGTACTTC.

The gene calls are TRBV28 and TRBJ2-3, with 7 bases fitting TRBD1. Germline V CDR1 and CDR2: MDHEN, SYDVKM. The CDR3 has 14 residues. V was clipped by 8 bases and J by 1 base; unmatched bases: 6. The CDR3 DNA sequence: TGTGCCAGCTTGAGGGGGCACCGCACAGATACGCAGTATTTT. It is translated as CASLRGHRTDTQYF.

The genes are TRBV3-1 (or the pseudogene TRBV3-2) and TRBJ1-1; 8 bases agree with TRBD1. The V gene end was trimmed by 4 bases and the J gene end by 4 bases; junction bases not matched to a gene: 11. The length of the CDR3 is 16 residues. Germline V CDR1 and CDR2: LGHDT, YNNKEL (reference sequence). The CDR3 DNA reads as TGTGCCAGCAGCCGCGCGCGACAGGGGAGGGTCACTGAAGCTTTCTTT. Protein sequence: CASSRARQGRVTEAFF.

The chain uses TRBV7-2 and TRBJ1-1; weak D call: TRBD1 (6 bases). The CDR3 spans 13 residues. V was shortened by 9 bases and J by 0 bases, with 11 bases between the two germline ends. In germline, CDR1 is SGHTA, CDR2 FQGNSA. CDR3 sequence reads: CASRQVLNTEAFF. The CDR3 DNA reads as TGTGCCAGTAGACAGGTCCTGAACACTGAAGCTTTCTTT.

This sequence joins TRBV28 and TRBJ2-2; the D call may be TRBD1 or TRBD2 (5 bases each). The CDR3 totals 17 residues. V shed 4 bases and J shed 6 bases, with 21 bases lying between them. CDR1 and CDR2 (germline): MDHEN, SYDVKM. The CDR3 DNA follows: TGTGCCAGCAGTTATATGGGGGTTAGCTTCCGGTCCGGGGAGCTGTTTTTT. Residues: CASSYMGVSFRSGELFF. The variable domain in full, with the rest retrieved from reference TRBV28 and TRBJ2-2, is DVKVTQSSRYLVKRTGEKVFLECVQDMDHENMFWYRQDPGLGLRLIYFSYDVKMKEKGDIPEGYSVSREKKERFSLILESASTNQTSMYLCASSYMGVSFRSGELFFGEGSRLTVL.

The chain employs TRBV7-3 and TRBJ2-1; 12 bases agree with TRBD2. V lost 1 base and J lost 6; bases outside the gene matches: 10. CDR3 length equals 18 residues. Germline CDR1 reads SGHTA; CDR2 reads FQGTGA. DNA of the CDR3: TGTGCCAGCAGCTTAAGTGAGCTAGCGGGAGGGCCGGGCAATGAGCAGTTCTTC. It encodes CASSLSELAGGPGNEQFF.

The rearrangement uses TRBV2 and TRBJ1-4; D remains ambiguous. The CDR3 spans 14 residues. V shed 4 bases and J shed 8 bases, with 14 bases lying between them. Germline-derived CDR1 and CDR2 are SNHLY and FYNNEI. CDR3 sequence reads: CASSVTRVREKLFF. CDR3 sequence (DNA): TGTGCCAGCAGTGTAACGAGGGTGAGAGAAAAACTGTTTTTT.

The DNA of the CDR3 is TGTGCCAGTAGTGCGCGATCTAACGGGCAGTTCTTC. This codes for CASSARSNGQFF. The chain joins TRBV19 to TRBJ2-1; D is unresolved. The CDR3 consists of 12 residues. V was clipped by 5 bases and J by 12 bases, with 14 bases between them. The V gene's germline CDR1 is LNHDA and CDR2 SQIVND (reference sequence).

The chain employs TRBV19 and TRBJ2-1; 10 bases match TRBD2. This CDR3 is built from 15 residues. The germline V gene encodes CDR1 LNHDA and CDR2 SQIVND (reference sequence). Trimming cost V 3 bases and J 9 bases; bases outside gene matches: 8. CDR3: CASSIPSGSSSEQFF. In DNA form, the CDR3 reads TGTGCCAGTAGTATCCCTAGCGGGAGTAGCAGTGAGCAGTTCTTC.

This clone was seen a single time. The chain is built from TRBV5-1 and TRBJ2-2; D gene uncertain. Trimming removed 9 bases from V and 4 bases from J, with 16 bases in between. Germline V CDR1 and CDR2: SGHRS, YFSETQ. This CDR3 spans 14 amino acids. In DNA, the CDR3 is TGCGCCACCAGAGTGGACGGCGTCACCGGGGAGCTGTTTTTT. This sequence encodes CATRVDGVTGELFF.

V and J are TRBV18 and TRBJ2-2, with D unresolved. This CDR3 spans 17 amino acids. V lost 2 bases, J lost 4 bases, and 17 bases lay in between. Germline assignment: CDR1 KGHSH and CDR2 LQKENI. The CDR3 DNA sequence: TGTGCCAGCTCACCATGGATGGAAACAGAACCCACCGGGGAGCTGTTTTTT. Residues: CASSPWMETEPTGELFF.